A single sample is the source of the 10 T cell receptor beta chains below, sequenced in a study of blood T cell repertoires in COVID-19. Measured with immunoSEQ multiplex PCR; TCRdb has only the in-frame clones, and not every one. The data show under 30,000 clones, roughly three quarters seen once. The sequencing input was peripheral blood. Source of these receptors: a woman in her seventies with acute or convalescent COVID-19.

This chain connects TRBV4-3 to TRBJ2-3, with a tentative D call TRBD1 (6 bases). V was pared by 1 base and J by 0 bases, with 11 bases between. Germline V gene lookup returns CDR1 LGHNA and CDR2 YSLEER. The CDR3 is 16 residues long. CDR3 loop: CASSQVRQASTDTQYF. In DNA form, the CDR3 reads TGCGCCAGCAGCCAAGTACGACAGGCGAGCACAGATACGCAGTATTTT.

This clone has only one observation. The gene calls are TRBV14 and TRBJ2-1, with 8 nucleotides matching TRBD2. V was pared by 1 base and J by 4 bases, with 3 bases of the junction left unmatched. Germline V gene data show CDR1 as SGHDN and CDR2 as FVKESK. CDR3 length: 15 amino acids. The CDR3 coding sequence is TGTGCCAGCAGCCAAGGTCGGGGGGGGTACAATGAGCAGTTCTTC. This sequence encodes CASSQGRGGYNEQFF.

This clone has just one count. This rearrangement joins TRBV6-5 to TRBJ2-6, with D hard to call. Germline V gene sequence: CDR1 MNHEY, CDR2 SVGAGI. V dropped 7 bases and J dropped 0 bases, with 10 bases sitting between them. This CDR3 spans 15 amino acids. The DNA of the CDR3 is TGTGCCAGCACTTTACAGATCTCTGGGGCCAACGTCCTGACTTTC. Amino acid sequence: CASTLQISGANVLTF.

The rearrangement uses TRBV5-1 and TRBJ1-1; D may be TRBD1 (5 bases). This CDR3 spans 14 amino acids. V gave up 3 bases and J gave up 6 bases, with 15 bases separating them. CDR1 is SGHRS, CDR2 YFSETQ, per germline. The CDR3 DNA reads as TGCGCCAGCAGCTCGGACTGGGGGGGAGCTGAAGCTTTCTTT. It specifies CASSSDWGGAEAFF.

The chain is built from TRBV24-1 and TRBJ2-3, with 8 bases lining up with TRBD1. The CDR3 is made up of 17 amino acids. Losses at the gene ends were 4 bases for V and 3 bases for J; bases not matched to a gene: 11. CDR1 is KGHDR, CDR2 SFDVKD, per germline. The CDR3 bases are TGTGCCACCAGTGACCGATCAGGGGGCATCGGGACAGATACGCAGTATTTT. Amino acids: CATSDRSGGIGTDTQYF.

This clone was observed a single time. The J gene is TRBJ2-5, the V gene TRBV3-1 (or the pseudogene TRBV3-2); the match to TRBD2 covers 11 bases. The CDR3 totals 17 residues. The V segment lost 4 bases and the J segment 1 base; nucleotides outside the gene matches: 8. Looked up from germline, CDR1 is LGHDT and CDR2 is YNNKEL (reference sequence). The CDR3 nucleotides are TGTGCCAGCAGCCCCCCCACTAGCGGGAGTTTCCAAGAGACCCAGTACTTC. It yields the protein CASSPPTSGSFQETQYF.

V is TRBV6-2 or TRBV6-3 and J is TRBJ2-1, with a weak D call TRBD1 (5 bases). The V end lost 4 bases, the J end lost 12 bases, and 13 bases lay between the germline ends. The CDR3 runs to 12 residues. Germline V gene lookup returns CDR1 MNHEY and CDR2 SVGEGT. Here the CDR3 reads CASSLGPGGQFF. In DNA form, the CDR3 reads TGTGCCAGCAGTTTGGGGCCGGGCGGGCAGTTCTTC.

This rearrangement joins TRBV7-8 to TRBJ1-6, with D possibly being TRBD1 (5 bases). V shed 5 bases and J shed 10 bases, with 15 bases lying between them. The CDR3 loop spans 14 amino acids. Germline V lookup: CDR1 SGHVS, CDR2 FQNEAQ. The CDR3 nucleotides are TGTGCCAGCAGCCGGAATCGGGAGGGGTCACCCCTCCACTTT. Protein: CASSRNREGSPLHF.

The CDR3 protein is CASSIGAGTDTQYF. CDR3 bases: TGTGCCAGTAGTATAGGGGCAGGCACAGATACGCAGTATTTT. This chain joins TRBV19 and TRBJ2-3; D not resolved. The CDR3 spans 14 residues. V lost 1 base and J 1 base, leaving 6 bases between the germline ends. The germline V gene has CDR1 LNHDA and CDR2 SQIVND (reference sequence).

This clone was recorded only once. The chain has TRBV25-1 and TRBJ2-1; a possible D gene is TRBD2 (6 bases). Trimming shortened V by 8 bases and J by 8 bases, and 19 bases separated the two germline ends. Germline lookup yields CDR1 MGHDK and CDR2 SYGVNS. CDR3 size: 14 residues. The CDR3 bases are TGTGCCAGCGCCTACGCGGGAACCTGGGATGAGCAGTTCTTC. As protein: CASAYAGTWDEQFF.